This T cell receptor (beta chain) was observed in a study of shared clonotypes between healthy human individuals. Overall study context: Two women and a few men aged 18 to 49 made up the donors. Each donor's CD4 naive and CD4 memory cells filled three plates apiece, CD8 naive two, and CD8 memory one.

There are 14 residues in the CDR3. V was shortened by 4 bases and J by 0 bases, with 9 bases between the two germline ends. Germline loops: CDR1 LGHNA, CDR2 YNFKEQ. Each subset's genomic DNA was shared equally among a number of immunoSEQ plates. TCRdb's copy holds only in-frame clones and misses some; the assay was immunoSEQ multiplex PCR. The table has about 980,000 clones, around three quarters seen once. The clonotype was recovered from a man younger than 35 in good health. What was sequenced was memory CD4+ T cells sorted from blood. Subset of the sample: CD45RA-negative fraction. This chain links TRBV4-2 with TRBJ1-2; D ambiguous. The CDR3 nucleotides are TGTGCCAGCAGCCCCTTGACCACTAACTATGGCTACACCTTC. It codes for CASSPLTTNYGYTF.